This T cell receptor beta chain was profiled in a study of control samples from healthy donors and cancer patients. Repertoires were generated with immunoSEQ multiplex PCR, while TCRdb's copy carries only in-frame clones and drops some. The sample lists roughly 370,000 clones, about nine tenths occurring once. J lost 3 bases, V lost 2 bases, and 7 bases had no gene match. The CDR3 is 15 residues long. Germline CDR1 is SGHRS and CDR2 is YFSETQ. Source material: PBMCs. The source of this sequence is a man in his forties or fifties with head and neck cancer. The chain links TRBV5-1 to TRBJ2-5; 7 nucleotides agree with TRBD1. CDR3 coding DNA: TGCGCCAGCAGCTTCACCGGGACAGCAGAAGAGACCCAGTACTTC. Translation gives CASSFTGTAEETQYF.